The 15 T cell receptor beta chains reported below all come from one sample, sequenced in a study of blood T cells in healthy people across ages. Together with a sample-barcoded 5' primer, a J-beta primer mix was included in a second PCR lasting about 6 to 11 cycles. TCRdb redid the calling of the 5' RACE reads with MiXCR, one entry per CDR3 protein. The sample shows about 1.4 million distinct CDR3 sequences, around 59% of them seen only once. The specimen sequenced was blood. These TCRs come from a man aged 18 to 29 in good health.

CDR3 in amino acids: CSARSLAGENEQFF. The CDR3 bases are TGCAGTGCTAGGTCTCTAGCGGGGGAGAATGAGCAGTTCTTC. The gene calls are TRBV20-1 and TRBJ2-1, with 10 bases lining up with TRBD2. In germline, CDR1 is DFQATT, CDR2 SNEGSKA (reference sequence). With 3 bases clipped from V and 7 bases from J, the junction kept 6 bases outside the gene matches. This CDR3 has 14 amino acids.

The chain couples TRBV29-1 to TRBJ1-2, with D perhaps matching TRBD1 (6 bases). CDR3 size: 12 residues. Germline V lookup: CDR1 SQVTM, CDR2 ANQGSEA. With 2 bases removed from V and 6 bases from J, the gap between germline ends came to 10 bases. The CDR3 is CSVESAGDGYTF. CDR3 bases: TGCAGCGTTGAATCGGCAGGGGATGGCTACACCTTC.

V and J are TRBV5-1 and TRBJ2-3; D remains ambiguous. V was clipped by 2 bases and J by 3 bases, with 13 bases between them. This CDR3 spans 15 amino acids. Germline V gives CDR1 SGHRS, CDR2 YFSETQ. The CDR3 loop is CASSLWSDGTDTQYF. For the CDR3, the DNA is TGCGCCAGCAGCTTATGGAGCGACGGAACAGATACGCAGTATTTT.

In its sample, this clonotype was seen a few times. The chain uses TRBV24-1 and TRBJ2-1; D remains unclear. The length of the CDR3 is 11 residues. Per the germline V gene, CDR1 is KGHDR and CDR2 is SFDVKD. The ends were cut back, 1 base at V and 8 bases at J, with 2 bases in the middle. CDR3 sequence reads: CATSDFDEQFF. The DNA of the CDR3 is TGTGCCACCAGTGATTTTGATGAGCAGTTCTTC.

The table lists this clonotype with a few counts. The V call is TRBV20-1, the J call TRBJ2-1; D is tentatively TRBD1 or TRBD2 (5 bases each). Germline V gives CDR1 DFQATT, CDR2 SNEGSKA (reference sequence). Trimming took off 4 bases at V and 12 bases at J, with 13 bases between the two ends. CDR3 length equals 11 residues. The CDR3 region is CSATLGPPQFF. The CDR3 DNA reads as TGCAGTGCTACCCTGGGACCCCCGCAGTTCTTC.

The genes are TRBV11-3 and TRBJ2-3; a weak D match, TRBD1 (6 bases). Per the germline V gene, CDR1 is SGHNT and CDR2 is YENEEA. The CDR3 covers 17 residues. Trimming removed 1 base at V and 7 bases at J, with 21 bases between. The chain's CDR3 is CASSLGRRDIGFNTQYF. In DNA form, the CDR3 reads TGTGCCAGCAGCTTAGGCCGCCGGGACATTGGGTTTAATACGCAGTATTTT.

Many counts were recorded for this clonotype. The V call is TRBV10-3, the J call TRBJ1-2; 9 bases match TRBD1. V shed 6 bases and J 4 bases; nucleotides not matched to a gene: 6. The CDR3 extends over 14 amino acids. Looked up from germline, CDR1 is ENHRY and CDR2 is SYGVKD. The CDR3, as DNA: TGTGCCATCAGCCTCGGACAGGGGACCTATGGCTACACCTTC. The encoded protein is CAISLGQGTYGYTF.

The chain joins TRBV6-2 or TRBV6-3 to TRBJ2-3; 7 bases map to TRBD1. This CDR3 spans 16 amino acids. The junction had 9 bases not matched to a gene; V was cut back by 6 bases and J by 0 bases. The germline V gene encodes CDR1 MNHEY and CDR2 SVGEGT. The CDR3 nucleotides are TGTGCCAGCAGACTCTCCCTGGGACAGAGCACAGATACGCAGTATTTT. Translated, it gives CASRLSLGQSTDTQYF.

J is TRBJ2-5 and V is TRBV12-3 or TRBV12-4; D perhaps matches TRBD1 (5 bases). V was cut by 8 bases and J by 6 bases, with 13 bases left in between. The CDR3 spans 12 residues. The CDR3 coding sequence is TGTGCCAGCGAAGGGGCTGGAAAGACCCAGTACTTC. This codes for CASEGAGKTQYF.

This clonotype occurred once. V and J are TRBV4-3 and TRBJ2-7; 11 bases align to TRBD2. The CDR3 consists of 16 residues. CDR1 and CDR2 from the germline V gene are LGHNA and YSLEER. V was clipped by 1 base and J by 2 bases; unmatched bases: 4. The CDR3 DNA follows: TGCGCCAGCAGCCAAGGGAGTAGCGGGGGGGCCTACGAGCAGTACTTC. Its translation is CASSQGSSGGAYEQYF.

The table lists this clonotype with a few counts. This CDR3 is CASRRFGTGNEQYF. The CDR3 nucleotides are TGTGCCAGCAGACGGTTCGGGACAGGGAACGAGCAGTACTTC. The chain joins TRBV6-5 to TRBJ2-7; 9 bases match TRBD1. The CDR3 contains 14 residues. V shed 6 bases, J shed 5 bases, and the junction held 8 bases outside the gene matches. Germline V gene sequence: CDR1 MNHEY, CDR2 SVGAGI.

V gene TRBV10-3 combines with J gene TRBJ1-1; no definite D call. V was clipped by 0 bases and J by 3 bases, with 11 bases between them. The CDR3 runs to 15 residues. Germline V lookup: CDR1 ENHRY, CDR2 SYGVKD. This CDR3 reads CAISESVGLDTEAFF. CDR3 nucleotide sequence: TGTGCCATCAGTGAGTCAGTAGGTTTGGACACTGAAGCTTTCTTT.

In its sample, this clonotype was seen a few times. The CDR3 is CASRSNGGEQYF. For the CDR3, the DNA is TGCGCCAGTCGCTCAAACGGTGGGGAGCAGTACTTC. The chain uses TRBV4-3 and TRBJ2-7; no clear D gene. Germline values: CDR1 LGHNA, CDR2 YSLEER. V dropped 9 bases and J dropped 7 bases, with 16 bases sitting between them. This CDR3 has 12 residues.

The chain joins TRBV6-6 to TRBJ1-2; 7 bases match TRBD1. This CDR3 has 15 residues. The germline gives CDR1 MNHNY, CDR2 SVGAGI (reference sequence). The V segment lost 2 bases and the J segment 1 base; nucleotides outside the gene matches: 4. This CDR3 reads CASSYRDRFNYGYTF. DNA of the CDR3: TGTGCCAGCAGTTACCGGGACAGATTTAACTATGGCTACACCTTC.

This clonotype was detected only a few times. This chain uses TRBV29-1 with TRBJ2-1; maybe TRBD2 (6 bases). V was shortened by 7 bases and J by 8 bases, with 21 bases between the two germline ends. Germline V gives CDR1 SQVTM, CDR2 ANQGSEA. The CDR3 runs 14 residues. CDR3 nucleotide sequence: TGCAGCGGCAGACTAGGGACGGCCAGGGATGAGCAGTTCTTC. Protein product: CSGRLGTARDEQFF.